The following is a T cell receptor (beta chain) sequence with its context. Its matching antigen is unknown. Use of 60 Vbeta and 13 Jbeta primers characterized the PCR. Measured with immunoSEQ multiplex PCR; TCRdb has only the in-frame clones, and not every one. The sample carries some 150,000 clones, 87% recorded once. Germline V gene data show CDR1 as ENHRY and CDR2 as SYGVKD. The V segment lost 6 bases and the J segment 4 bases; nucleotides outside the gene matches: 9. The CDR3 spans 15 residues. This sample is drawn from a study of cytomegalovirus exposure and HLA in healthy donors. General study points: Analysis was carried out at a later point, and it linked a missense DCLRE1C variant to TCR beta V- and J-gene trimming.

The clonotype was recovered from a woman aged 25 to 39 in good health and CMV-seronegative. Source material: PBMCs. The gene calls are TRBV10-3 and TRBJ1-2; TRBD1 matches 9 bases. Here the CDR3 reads CAISAQGATSYGYTF. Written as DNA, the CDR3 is TGTGCCATCAGCGCACAGGGGGCTACTAGCTATGGCTACACCTTC.